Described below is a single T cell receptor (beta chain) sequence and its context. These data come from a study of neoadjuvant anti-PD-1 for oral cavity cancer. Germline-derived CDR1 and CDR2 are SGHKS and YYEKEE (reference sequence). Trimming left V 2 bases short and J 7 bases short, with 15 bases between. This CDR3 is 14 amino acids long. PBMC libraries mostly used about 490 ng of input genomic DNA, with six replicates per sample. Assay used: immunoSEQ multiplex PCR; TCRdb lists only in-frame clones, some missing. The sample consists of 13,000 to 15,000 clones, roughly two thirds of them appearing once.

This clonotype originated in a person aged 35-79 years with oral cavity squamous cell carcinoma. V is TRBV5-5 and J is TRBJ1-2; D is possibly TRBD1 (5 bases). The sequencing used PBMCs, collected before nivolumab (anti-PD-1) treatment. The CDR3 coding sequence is TGTGCCAGCAGCTTACCGGGGCGTATATTTGGCTACACCTTC. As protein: CASSLPGRIFGYTF.